The 10 T cell receptor beta chains given below trace back to one sample, sequenced in a study of OX40 agonist ivuxolimab in advanced cancers. Here immunoSEQ multiplex PCR was the method, and the copy in TCRdb shows in-frame clones only, minus some. The sample shows approximately 94,000 clones, about 89% of them seen only once. Sequenced material: CD4+ or CD8+ T cells sorted from blood, taken in a trial of the OX40 agonist ivuxolimab. These receptor sequences come from an adult with an advanced solid tumor such as melanoma, head and neck, liver or kidney cancer.

The chain combines TRBV15 with TRBJ1-2; D is possibly TRBD1 (6 bases). The germline gives CDR1 LNHNV, CDR2 YYDKDF (reference sequence). Trimming pared 3 bases from V and 2 bases from J, leaving 7 bases between. The CDR3 length is 13 residues. The CDR3 coding sequence is TGTGCCACCAGCAGCCAGGGGAACTATGGCTACACCTTC. Amino acid sequence: CATSSQGNYGYTF.

The rearrangement joins TRBV5-1 to TRBJ2-3; TRBD1 agrees at 7 bases. CDR1 and CDR2 (germline): SGHRS, YFSETQ. CDR3 length: 15 amino acids. V lost 4 bases and J lost 3; bases outside the gene matches: 8. CDR3 nucleotide sequence: TGCGCCAGCAGCCCCGGGACAGTGGGGACAGATACGCAGTATTTT. It yields the protein CASSPGTVGTDTQYF.

The chain links TRBV5-1 to TRBJ1-4, with a weak D call TRBD1 (6 bases). Trimming removed 0 bases at V and 4 bases at J, with 28 bases between. The CDR3 totals 21 residues. The V gene's germline CDR1 is SGHRS and CDR2 YFSETQ. This chain's CDR3 is CASSLASASVWTATFNEKLFF. For the CDR3, the DNA is TGCGCCAGCAGCTTGGCCTCTGCTTCGGTCTGGACAGCAACCTTTAATGAAAAACTGTTTTTT.

The CDR3 region has the DNA TGTGCCAGCAGCTTAACAGGGCTTGGCGGCTACACCTTC. Translated: CASSLTGLGGYTF. This chain joins TRBV5-4 and TRBJ1-2; the D gene is possibly TRBD1 (6 bases). V dropped 2 bases and J dropped 8 bases, with 13 bases sitting between them. The germline gives CDR1 SGHNT, CDR2 YYREEE (reference sequence). There are 13 residues in the CDR3.

The chain recombines TRBV6-1 with TRBJ1-2, with TRBD1 as a possible D gene (5 bases). The CDR3 totals 12 residues. Germline V gene lookup returns CDR1 MNHNS and CDR2 SASEGT. V was pared by 6 bases and J by 7 bases, with 12 bases between. Written as DNA, the CDR3 is TGTGCCAGCAGGGCCCCTGGGGCTGGCTACACCTTC. This translates into CASRAPGAGYTF.

The CDR3 DNA is TGTGCCAGCTCACCAGGCGCCCAGGTTTTGTACGAGCAGTACTTC. Amino acids: CASSPGAQVLYEQYF. The rearrangement uses TRBV18 and TRBJ2-7; no firm D call. Trimming took off 2 bases at V and 4 bases at J, with 15 bases between the two ends. The CDR3 is 15 residues long. The germline V gene encodes CDR1 KGHSH and CDR2 LQKENI.

The rearrangement links TRBV30 to TRBJ2-7; 8 nucleotides line up with TRBD1. CDR3 length: 12 residues. Germline CDR1 and CDR2: GTSNPN and SVGIG (reference sequence). Trimming removed 4 bases from V and 3 bases from J; junction bases left unmatched: 2. DNA for the CDR3: TGTGCCTGGACAGGGGGCGGCTACGAGCAGTACTTC. It translates to CAWTGGGYEQYF.

The chain recombines TRBV7-2 with TRBJ2-1; possible D gene TRBD2, 6 bases. Looked up from germline, CDR1 is SGHTA and CDR2 is FQGNSA. This CDR3 is built from 14 residues. Trimming cost V 6 bases and J 4 bases, with 13 bases left between them. CDR3 coding DNA: TGTGCCAGCAGTCCAGGTAGCGGATACAATGAGCAGTTCTTC. It yields the protein CASSPGSGYNEQFF.

The V gene is TRBV6-6, the J gene TRBJ2-1; D may be TRBD2 (6 bases). V was shortened by 6 bases and J by 0 bases, with 12 bases between the two germline ends. Per germline, CDR1 MNHNY and CDR2 SVGAGI (reference sequence). This CDR3 region has 15 residues. CDR3 sequence (DNA): TGTGCCAGCAGGGTAGCGGTCGCCTCCTACAATGAGCAGTTCTTC. Protein: CASRVAVASYNEQFF.

V is TRBV6-6 and J is TRBJ1-5; 9 positions agree with TRBD1. Germline V lookup: CDR1 MNHNY, CDR2 SVGAGI (reference sequence). The CDR3 runs 16 residues. With V trimmed by 7 bases and J by 3 bases, 10 bases remained unmatched. The CDR3 DNA is TGTGCCAGCACCCGCGAGACAGGGGGGACCAATCAGCCCCAGCATTTT. The encoded protein is CASTRETGGTNQPQHF.